What follows describes a single T cell receptor beta chain. Here immunoSEQ multiplex PCR was the method, and the copy in TCRdb shows in-frame clones only, minus some. There are under 350,000 clones in the sample; approximately 90% occur only once, and about 4.6% lies in the top ten. The sample originates from a study of blood T cell repertoires in COVID-19. Looking at the study overall: Researchers got acute and convalescent COVID-19 samples from the United States, Italy and Spain.

Per the germline V gene, CDR1 is KGHSH and CDR2 is LQKENI. The V and J ends lost 0 bases and 8 bases respectively, with 19 bases between them. This CDR3 region has 16 residues. The chain combines TRBV18 with TRBJ1-2; D is uncertain. The sequencing sample was made of peripheral blood. The TCR was taken from a man aged 35 to 55 with acute or convalescent COVID-19. DNA of the CDR3: TGTGCCAGCTCACCACCCTCGGGGTCCGAGGTTCAAGGCTACACCTTC. Translated, it gives CASSPPSGSEVQGYTF. Variable domain in full (rest from reference TRBV18 and TRBJ1-2): NAGVMQNPRHLVRRRGQEARLRCSPMKGHSHVYWYRQLPEEGLKFMVYLQKENIIDESGMPKERFSAEFPKEGPSILRIQQVVRGDSAAYFCASSPPSGSEVQGYTFGSGTRLTVV.